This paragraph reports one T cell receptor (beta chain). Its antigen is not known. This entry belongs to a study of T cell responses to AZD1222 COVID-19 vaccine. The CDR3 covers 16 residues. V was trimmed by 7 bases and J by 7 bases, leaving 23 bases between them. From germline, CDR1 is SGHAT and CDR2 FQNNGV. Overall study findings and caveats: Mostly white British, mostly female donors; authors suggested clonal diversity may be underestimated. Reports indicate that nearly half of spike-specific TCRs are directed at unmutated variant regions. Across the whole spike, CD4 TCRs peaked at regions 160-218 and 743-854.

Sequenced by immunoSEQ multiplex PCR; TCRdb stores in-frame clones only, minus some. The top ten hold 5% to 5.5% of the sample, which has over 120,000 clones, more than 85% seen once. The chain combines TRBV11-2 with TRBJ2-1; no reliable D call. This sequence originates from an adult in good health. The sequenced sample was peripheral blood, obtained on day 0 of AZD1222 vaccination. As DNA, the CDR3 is TGTGCCAGCACCATCCAACCGGGTCTAAACAAGAATGAGCAGTTCTTC. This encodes CASTIQPGLNKNEQFF. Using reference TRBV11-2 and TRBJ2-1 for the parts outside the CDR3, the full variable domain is EAGVAQSPRYKIIEKRQSVAFWCNPISGHATLYWYQQILGQGPKLLIQFQNNGVVDDSQLPKDRFSAERLKGVDSTLKIQPAKLEDSAVYLCASTIQPGLNKNEQFFGPGTRLTVL.